Sequencing of this T cell receptor beta chain was carried out in a study of blood T cell repertoires in COVID-19. About the research overall: The samples span acute and convalescent COVID-19 from the United States, Italy and Spain. T cells, B-cell-depleted T cells, or PBMCs provided the cDNA or gDNA that served as material.

CDR3 length: 14 amino acids. V gave up 4 bases and J gave up 7 bases; unmatched junction bases: 10. The germline CDR1 and CDR2 sequences are SGHNT and YYREEE (reference sequence). Seattle's enrolled individuals joined amid active infection and were then monitored longitudinally. Authors' processing steps: Nucleated cell number was recorded as an estimate derived from reference gene primer amplification. This table comes from immunoSEQ multiplex PCR, and its TCRdb copy is limited to in-frame clones, with some not included. The D gene and trimming were derived from the DNA, and the V and J assignments and clone size from that table. The sample lists 140,000 or so clones; 70% to 80% were seen once.

The chain links TRBV5-4 to TRBJ1-2, with 7 bases aligning to TRBD1. Sequenced sample: peripheral blood. The sequence came from a woman aged 70 to 79 with COVID-19, enrolled during active disease. The CDR3 DNA follows: TGTGCCAGCAGCCAATTTCGAGGGGGCAGTGGCTACACCTTC. It specifies CASSQFRGGSGYTF.